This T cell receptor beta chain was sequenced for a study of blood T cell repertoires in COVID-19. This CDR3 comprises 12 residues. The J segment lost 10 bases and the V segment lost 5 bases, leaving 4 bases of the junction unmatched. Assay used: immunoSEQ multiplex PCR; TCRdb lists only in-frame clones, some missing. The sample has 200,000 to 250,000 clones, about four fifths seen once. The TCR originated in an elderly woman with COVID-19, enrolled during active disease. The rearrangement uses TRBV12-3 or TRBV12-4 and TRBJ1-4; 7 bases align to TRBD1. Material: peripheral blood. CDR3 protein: CASSPTGLKLFF. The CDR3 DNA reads TGTGCCAGCAGTCCGACAGGGCTAAAACTGTTTTTT.